This T cell receptor (beta chain) was documented in a study of metastatic and nonmetastatic thyroid tumors. Across the study: Across peripheral blood and tumor or nodule tissue samples taken from malignant and benign thyroid patients, the repertoires were compared with one another.

Notes on the study in general: Significantly greater TCR beta diversity was reportedly found in malignant thyroid tumors than in benign nodules (in blood and tumor).

TCRdb re-processed the PCR reads through MiXCR. The sample has 23,000 or so clones, more than 20% seen once. The entire patient cohort was treatment-naive prior to thyroid surgery. Germline V gene data show CDR1 as LNHDA and CDR2 as SQIVND (reference sequence). The CDR3 extends over 16 amino acids. V was pared by 7 bases and J by 5 bases, with 16 bases of the junction left unmatched. This clone was seen at least ten times. Antigen specificity is unknown. Sample: tumor tissue. The V and J genes are TRBV19 and TRBJ1-2, with TRBD1 matching over 7 bases. This clonotype was obtained from a male donor with papillary thyroid cancer or a benign thyroid nodule (not recorded which). Some clones in this sample may be carry-over from other donors' samples. In nucleotides, the CDR3 is TGTGCCAGTACCACCTATTTTCCCGACAGGGAATATGGCTACACCTTC. Amino acids: CASTTYFPDREYGYTF. The variable domain in full, completed from reference TRBV19 and TRBJ1-2, reads DGGITQSPKYLFRKEGQNVTLSCEQNLNHDAMYWYRQDPGQGLRLIYYSQIVNDFQKGDIAEGYSVSREKKESFPLTVTSAQKNPTAFYLCASTTYFPDREYGYTFGSGTRLTVV.